This T cell receptor beta chain was obtained from a study of early stage breast cancer tumors. Turning to the study itself: Among around twelve ER+/PR+/HER2- tumors, eight were ductal, four lobular. Study-level results: Bulk DNA sequencing of unsorted cells missed chain pairing and markers. Compared with adjacent normal breast, tumors showed around 2.5-fold denser, more clonal T cells.

With regard to this clone: Its antigen is unknown.

The CDR3 is 12 amino acids. Trimming pared 4 bases from V and 2 bases from J, leaving 8 bases between. Germline CDR1 reads SQVTM; CDR2 reads ANQGSEA. Generated by immunoSEQ multiplex PCR, the TCRdb table keeps only in-frame clones and is missing some. This table has about 41,000 clones, about 78% appearing once. V and J are TRBV29-1 and TRBJ1-2; no reliable D call. The source material was blood. This receptor was obtained from a person between 50 and 60 years old with breast cancer. The CDR3 region has the DNA TGCAGCGTTGTTGCAGTAAACTATGGCTACACCTTC. This codes for CSVVAVNYGYTF.